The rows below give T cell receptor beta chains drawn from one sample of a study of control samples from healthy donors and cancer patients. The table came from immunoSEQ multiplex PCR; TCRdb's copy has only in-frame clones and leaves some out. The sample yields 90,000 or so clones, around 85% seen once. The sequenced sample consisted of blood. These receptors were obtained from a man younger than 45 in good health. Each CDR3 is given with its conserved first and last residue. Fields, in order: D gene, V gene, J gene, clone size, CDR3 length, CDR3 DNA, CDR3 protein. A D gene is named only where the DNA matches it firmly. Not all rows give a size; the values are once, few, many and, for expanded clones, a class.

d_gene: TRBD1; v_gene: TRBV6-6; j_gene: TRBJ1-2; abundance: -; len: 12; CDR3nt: TGTGCCAGCAGGACAGGGAACTATGGCTACACCTTC; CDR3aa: CASRTGNYGYTF
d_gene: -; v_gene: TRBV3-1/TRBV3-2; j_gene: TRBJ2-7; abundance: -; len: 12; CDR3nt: TGTGCCAGCAGCCATTGGCAGCCCCAGCAGTACTTC; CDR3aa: CASSHWQPQQYF
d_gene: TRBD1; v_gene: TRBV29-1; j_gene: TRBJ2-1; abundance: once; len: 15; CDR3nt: TGCAGCGTCGAAGGACAGGGTGACTCCTACAATGAGCAGTTCTTC; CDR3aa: CSVEGQGDSYNEQFF
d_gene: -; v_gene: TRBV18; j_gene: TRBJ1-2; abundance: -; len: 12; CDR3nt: TGTGCCAGCTCAGCACTGACGAGTGGCTACACCTTC; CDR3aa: CASSALTSGYTF
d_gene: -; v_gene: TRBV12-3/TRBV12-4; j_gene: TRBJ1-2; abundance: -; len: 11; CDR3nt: TGTGCCAGCAGCAGATCGCTTGGCTACACCTTC; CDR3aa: CASSRSLGYTF
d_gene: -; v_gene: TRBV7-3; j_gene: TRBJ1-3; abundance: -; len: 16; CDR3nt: TGTGCCAGCAGCTTAGGGGGGAGAAGCTCTGGAAACACCATATATTTT; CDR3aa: CASSLGGRSSGNTIYF
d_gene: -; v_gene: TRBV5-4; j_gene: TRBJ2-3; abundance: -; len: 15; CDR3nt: TGTGCCAGCAGCCCGCGAGACGGAAGCACAGATACGCAGTATTTT; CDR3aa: CASSPRDGSTDTQYF
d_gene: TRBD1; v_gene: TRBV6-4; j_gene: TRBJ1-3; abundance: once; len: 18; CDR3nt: TGTGCCAGCAGTGATTCGAGACAGGGAGTCAACTCTGGAAACACCATATATTTT; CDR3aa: CASSDSRQGVNSGNTIYF
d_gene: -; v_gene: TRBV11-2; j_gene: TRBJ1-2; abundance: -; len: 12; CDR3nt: TGTGCCAGCAGCTTCCGACAGAATGGCTACACCTTC; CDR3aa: CASSFRQNGYTF
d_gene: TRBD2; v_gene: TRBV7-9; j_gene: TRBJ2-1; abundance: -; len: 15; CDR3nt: TGTGCCAGCAGCCACAGCGGGAGCTCCTACAATGAGCAGTTCTTC; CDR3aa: CASSHSGSSYNEQFF
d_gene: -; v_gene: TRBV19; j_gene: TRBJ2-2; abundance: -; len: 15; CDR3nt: TGTGCCAGTAGTCCCGTGACCCCGAACACCGGGGAGCTGTTTTTT; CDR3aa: CASSPVTPNTGELFF
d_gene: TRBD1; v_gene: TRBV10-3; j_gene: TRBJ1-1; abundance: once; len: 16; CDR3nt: TGTGCCATCAGTGAGCCGAATCCAGGGGGCGCGACTGAAGCTTTCTTT; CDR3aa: CAISEPNPGGATEAFF
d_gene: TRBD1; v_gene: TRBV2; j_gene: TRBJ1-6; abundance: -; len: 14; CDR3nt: TGTGCCAGCAGCGGGGACAGGATCAATTCACCCCTCCACTTT; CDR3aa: CASSGDRINSPLHF
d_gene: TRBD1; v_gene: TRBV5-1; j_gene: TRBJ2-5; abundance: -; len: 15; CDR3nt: TGCGCCAGCAGTCCCACCGGGACAGGGGGGGAGACCCAGTACTTC; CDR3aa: CASSPTGTGGETQYF
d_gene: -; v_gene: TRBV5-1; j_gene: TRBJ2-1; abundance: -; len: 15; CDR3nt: TGCGCCAGCAGCTTGCCCGGGACAAACTACAATGAGCAGTTCTTC; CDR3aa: CASSLPGTNYNEQFF
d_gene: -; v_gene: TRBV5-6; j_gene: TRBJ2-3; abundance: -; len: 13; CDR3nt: TGTGCCAGCAGGCGGGACAACACAGATACGCAGTATTTT; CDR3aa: CASRRDNTDTQYF
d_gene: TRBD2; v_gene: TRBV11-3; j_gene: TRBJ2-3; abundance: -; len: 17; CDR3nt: TGTGCCAGCAGCCCAGGCAACCTAGCGGGGAGCACAGATACGCAGTATTTT; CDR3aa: CASSPGNLAGSTDTQYF
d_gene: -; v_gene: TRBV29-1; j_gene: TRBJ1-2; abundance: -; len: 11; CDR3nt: TGCAGCGTTGGGATCATGGCGGGCTACACCTTC; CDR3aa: CSVGIMAGYTF
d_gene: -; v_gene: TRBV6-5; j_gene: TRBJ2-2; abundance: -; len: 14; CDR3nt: TGTGCCAGCTCATACGGGGGCCTCACCGGGGAGCTGTTTTTT; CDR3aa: CASSYGGLTGELFF
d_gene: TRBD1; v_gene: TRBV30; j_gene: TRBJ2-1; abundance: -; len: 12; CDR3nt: TGTGCCTGGGGAAACGACAGGGGTATTTGGTTCTTC; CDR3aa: CAWGNDRGIWFF
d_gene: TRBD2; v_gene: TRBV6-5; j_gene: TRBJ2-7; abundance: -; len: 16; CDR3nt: TGTGCCAGCAGTTTAAGGACTAGCGGGGGGGCCTACGAGCAGTACTTC; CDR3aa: CASSLRTSGGAYEQYF
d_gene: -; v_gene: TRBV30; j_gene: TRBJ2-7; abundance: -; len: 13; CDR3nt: TGTGCCTGGAGGCGCGGTCGCTCCTACGAGCAGTACTTC; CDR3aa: CAWRRGRSYEQYF
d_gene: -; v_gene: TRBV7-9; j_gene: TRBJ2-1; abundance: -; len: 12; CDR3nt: TGTGCCAGCAGCTTAGAAGGGGGTGAGCAGTTCTTC; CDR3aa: CASSLEGGEQFF
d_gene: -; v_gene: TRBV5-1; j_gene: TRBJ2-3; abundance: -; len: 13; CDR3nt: TGCGCCAGCAGCCCTACGGGGACAGATACGCAGTATTTT; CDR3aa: CASSPTGTDTQYF
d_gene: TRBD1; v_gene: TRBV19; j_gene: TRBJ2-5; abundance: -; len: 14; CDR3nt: TGTGCCAGTAGTCCCGGACAGGTCGGTGAGACCCAGTACTTC; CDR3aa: CASSPGQVGETQYF
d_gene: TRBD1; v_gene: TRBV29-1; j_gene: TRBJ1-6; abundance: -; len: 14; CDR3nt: TGCAGCGTCGGGCTGGCAGGGGGCAATTCACCCCTCCACTTT; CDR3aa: CSVGLAGGNSPLHF
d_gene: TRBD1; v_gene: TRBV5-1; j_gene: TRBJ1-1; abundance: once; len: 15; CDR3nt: TGCGCCAGCAGCCCAGGACAGGGGGCTATGGGGGTGGCTTTCTTT; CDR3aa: CASSPGQGAMGVAFF
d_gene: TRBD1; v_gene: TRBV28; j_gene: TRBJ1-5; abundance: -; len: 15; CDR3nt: TGTGCCAGCTGCAGACAGGGGGCGAGCAATCAGCCCCAGCATTTT; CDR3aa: CASCRQGASNQPQHF
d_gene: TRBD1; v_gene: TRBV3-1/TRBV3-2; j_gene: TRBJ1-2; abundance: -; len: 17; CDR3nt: TGTGCCAGCAGCCAAGGGGGTACGGGACAGCTTTCCTATGGCTACACCTTC; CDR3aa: CASSQGGTGQLSYGYTF
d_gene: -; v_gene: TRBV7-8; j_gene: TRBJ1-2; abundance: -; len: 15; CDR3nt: TGTGCCAGCAGCTACAGGATGCCGGATAACTATGGCTACACCTTC; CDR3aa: CASSYRMPDNYGYTF
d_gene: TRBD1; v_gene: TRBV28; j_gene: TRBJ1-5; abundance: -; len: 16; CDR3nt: TGTGCCAGCAGTTTAGTTGGGACAGGGTTTAGATTCCCCCAGCATTTT; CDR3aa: CASSLVGTGFRFPQHF